What follows are 21 T cell receptor beta chains derived from one specimen sequenced in a study of T cell repertoires in cytomegalovirus infection. In TCRdb, the reads were re-called with MiXCR into one record per CDR3 protein. This sample carries around 750,000 distinct CDR3 sequences, about 33% of them seen once, and the ten largest clones take around 12%. No cognate antigen is known for these TCRs. The sample was cultured CD8+ T cells from PBMCs, taken from culture after CMV antigen stimulation. These receptors came from a human donor in good health (CMV status not recorded). Some clones in this sample may be carry-over from other donors' samples.

As regards this clonotype: Being one base from a much bigger clone, this may be a read error. The rearrangement uses TRBV7-2 and TRBJ2-1, with TRBD2 as a possible D gene (5 bases). Germline CDR1 is SGHTA and CDR2 is FQGNSA. The V gene lost 1 base and the J gene lost 0 bases, with 19 bases spanning the gap. This CDR3 spans 19 amino acids. The CDR3 DNA reads as TGTGCCAGCAGCTTAGAACTAGTGGGTTCTCCTAGCTCCTACAATGAGCAGTTCTTC. It yields the protein CASSLELVGSPSSYNEQFF.

This clonotype was seen a handful of times. The V gene is TRBV2, the J gene TRBJ1-2; D is perhaps TRBD1 (6 bases). Trimming left V 0 bases short and J 8 bases short, with 10 bases between. The V gene's germline CDR1 is SNHLY and CDR2 FYNNEI. The CDR3 has 13 amino acids. This chain's CDR3 is CASSEAQGWGYTF. The CDR3 coding sequence is TGTGCCAGCAGTGAAGCGCAGGGGTGGGGCTACACCTTC.

This chain uses TRBV4-1 with TRBJ1-1, with 8 bases lining up with TRBD1. Germline CDR1 is MGHRA and CDR2 is YSYEKL. The CDR3 loop spans 13 amino acids. V trimming: 4 bases; J trimming: 6 bases; junction bases outside the gene matches: 4. The CDR3 here is CASSRRTGPEAFF. In DNA form, the CDR3 reads TGCGCCAGCAGCCGGAGGACAGGGCCTGAAGCTTTCTTT.

The chain carries TRBV2 and TRBJ1-1, with a possible D match to TRBD1 (6 bases). Germline-derived CDR1 and CDR2 are SNHLY and FYNNEI. The germline V and J ends were trimmed by 10 bases and 11 bases, with 38 bases remaining between them. The CDR3 sequence is 18 residues long. The CDR3 DNA follows: TGTGCCAACTCATCCCCGTACAGGGAAGTCGATAGAGGGAAAGACGCTTTCTTT. Encoded protein: CANSSPYREVDRGKDAFF.

The chain uses TRBV4-1 and TRBJ2-5, with D hard to call. Germline V gene data show CDR1 as MGHRA and CDR2 as YSYEKL. The CDR3 loop spans 13 amino acids. The germline V and J ends were trimmed by 1 base and 5 bases, with 8 bases remaining between them. The CDR3 bases are TGCGCCAGCAGCCAAGCTATTCGGGAGACCCAGTACTTC. Translated: CASSQAIRETQYF.

The CDR3 reads CASSLVGGENTEAFF. As DNA, the CDR3 is TGTGCCAGCAGCTTAGTTGGGGGAGAGAACACTGAAGCTTTCTTT. V is TRBV7-9 and J is TRBJ1-1; possible D gene TRBD1, 5 bases. CDR1 and CDR2 from the germline V gene are SEHNR and FQNEAQ (reference sequence). The CDR3 loop spans 15 amino acids. V was cut by 1 base and J by 1 base, with 10 bases left in between.

This clonotype was counted at least ten times. The rearrangement links TRBV7-8 to TRBJ2-1; either TRBD1 or TRBD2 may supply D (5 bases each). Germline CDR1 is SGHVS and CDR2 is FQNEAQ. This CDR3 spans 19 amino acids. V gave up 5 bases and J gave up 0 bases, with 23 bases separating them. The CDR3 bases are TGTGCCAGCAGCCCCCTATCGGGACGGACGAAGAGCTCCTACAATGAGCAGTTCTTC. This encodes CASSPLSGRTKSSYNEQFF.

The rearrangement uses TRBV19 and TRBJ1-1; 10 nucleotides line up with TRBD1. The CDR3 runs to 15 residues. Trimming took 4 bases from V and 4 from J; bases not matched to a gene: 6. CDR1 and CDR2 from the germline V gene are LNHDA and SQIVND (reference sequence). DNA for the CDR3: TGTGCCAGTAGTAAGACAGGGGGCTTGGGCACTGAAGCTTTCTTT. This sequence encodes CASSKTGGLGTEAFF.

The table lists this clonotype with a few counts. The chain joins TRBV19 to TRBJ1-2; D is perhaps TRBD1 (6 bases). V lost 7 bases to trimming and J lost 10 bases, with 19 bases between them. The CDR3 covers 13 residues. The germline CDR1 and CDR2 sequences are LNHDA and SQIVND (reference sequence). The CDR3, as DNA: TGTGCCAGTATTGGGGGCGACAGTTCATACTACACCTTC. Translated: CASIGGDSSYYTF. The variable domain in full, completed from reference TRBV19 and TRBJ1-2, reads DGGITQSPKYLFRKEGQNVTLSCEQNLNHDAMYWYRQDPGQGLRLIYYSQIVNDFQKGDIAEGYSVSREKKESFPLTVTSAQKNPTAFYLCASIGGDSSYYTFGSGTRLTVV.

The chain is built from TRBV2 and TRBJ2-1; 9 nucleotides agree with TRBD2. Germline V lookup: CDR1 SNHLY, CDR2 FYNNEI. The CDR3 runs 15 residues. Germline trimming cut 2 bases from V and 5 bases from J; bases unmatched to any gene: 4. The CDR3, as DNA: TGTGCCAGCAGTGAATGGCTAGCGGGGAACAATGAGCAGTTCTTC. It translates to CASSEWLAGNNEQFF.

This clonotype was counted ten times or more. This sequence joins TRBV7-6 and TRBJ1-1; 11 positions match TRBD1. With 5 bases clipped from V and 4 bases from J, the junction kept 6 bases outside the gene matches. The CDR3 covers 15 residues. From germline, CDR1 is SGHVS and CDR2 FNYEAQ. CDR3 region: CASSKDRGPGTEAFF. The CDR3 coding sequence is TGTGCCAGCAGCAAGGACAGGGGGCCTGGCACTGAAGCTTTCTTT.

The chain has TRBV11-2 and TRBJ1-1; unclear D gene. V lost 5 bases and J lost 1, with 17 bases in between. CDR3 length: 16 amino acids. In germline, CDR1 is SGHAT, CDR2 FQNNGV. The CDR3: CASSPRRPRGNTEAFF. The CDR3 bases are TGTGCCAGCAGCCCTCGGCGCCCCCGAGGGAACACTGAAGCTTTCTTT.

This chain uses TRBV6-1 with TRBJ1-2; D remains ambiguous. The CDR3 contains 14 residues. Deletions cut 4 bases from V and 3 bases from J, with 12 bases between. Germline V CDR1 and CDR2: MNHNS, SASEGT. The CDR3 DNA follows: TGTGCCAGCAGTGTTAGTCGGAGGGACTATGGCTACACCTTC. This translates into CASSVSRRDYGYTF.

The chain links TRBV28 to TRBJ1-5; 9 bases line up with TRBD1. V lost 6 bases to trimming and J lost 4 bases; unmatched junction nucleotides: 7. CDR3 length: 15 amino acids. Looked up from germline, CDR1 is MDHEN and CDR2 is SYDVKM. The CDR3 nucleotides read TGTGCCAGCAGGCAAGGGACAGGGAGTAATCAGCCCCAGCATTTT. Protein sequence: CASRQGTGSNQPQHF.

The chain couples TRBV15 to TRBJ1-2; D call uncertain. The CDR3 spans 13 residues. Trimming took 3 bases from V and 4 from J, leaving 9 bases between them. CDR1 and CDR2 (germline): LNHNV, YYDKDF (reference sequence). Here the CDR3 DNA reads TGTGCCACCAGCAGGGAGGCGGTCTATGGCTACACCTTC. Encoded protein: CATSREAVYGYTF.

This clonotype has just a few counts. The chain joins TRBV19 to TRBJ1-1; D may be TRBD1 (6 bases). V shed 5 bases and J shed 7 bases, with 11 bases lying between them. The CDR3 runs 12 residues. Per germline, CDR1 LNHDA and CDR2 SQIVND (reference sequence). The DNA of the CDR3 is TGTGCCAGTAGTTCAGACAGGAGTGAAGCTTTCTTT. Amino acid sequence: CASSSDRSEAFF.

This clonotype has ten or more counts. This chain links TRBV4-1 with TRBJ2-1; TRBD2 matches 8 bases. V was pared by 2 bases and J by 2 bases, with 8 bases of the junction left unmatched. The CDR3 has 17 amino acids. Germline-derived CDR1 and CDR2 are MGHRA and YSYEKL. The CDR3 protein is CASSQPLVAGPYNEQFF. In DNA, the CDR3 is TGCGCCAGCAGCCAACCGCTAGTAGCGGGACCCTACAATGAGCAGTTCTTC.

The chain joins TRBV19 to TRBJ1-2, with 7 bases that match TRBD1. The CDR3 is 15 residues long. Trimming took 3 bases from V and 8 from J; bases not matched to a gene: 12. Germline loops: CDR1 LNHDA, CDR2 SQIVND (reference sequence). The DNA for the CDR3 is TGTGCCAGTAGTATCCTGGGACAGCCAGCCAACGGCTACACCTTC. It translates to CASSILGQPANGYTF.

This clonotype was seen more than once but under ten times. V gene TRBV7-8 combines with J gene TRBJ1-5; D not certain. Trimming stripped 1 base from V and 3 bases from J, with 7 bases between. This CDR3 region has 14 residues. Looked up from germline, CDR1 is SGHVS and CDR2 is FQNEAQ. In DNA, the CDR3 is TGTGCCAGCAGCTTAGGAACCTACAATCAGCCCCAGCATTTT. Amino acid sequence: CASSLGTYNQPQHF.

The rearrangement links TRBV20-1 to TRBJ1-5, with D hard to call. The CDR3 is 17 residues long. Deletions cut 1 base from V and 1 base from J, with 17 bases between. The germline V gene encodes CDR1 DFQATT and CDR2 SNEGSKA (reference sequence). The CDR3 region is CSARVRATYWSNQPQHF. CDR3 coding DNA: TGCAGTGCTAGAGTAAGGGCAACATATTGGAGCAATCAGCCCCAGCATTTT.

Notes on this clonotype: The junction departs from the called germline gene at one end, perhaps through a read error. The gene calls are TRBV7-9 and TRBJ2-5; D unresolved. CDR1 and CDR2 from the germline V gene are SEHNR and FQNEAQ (reference sequence). The length of the CDR3 is 15 residues. CDR3 in amino acids: CANSLTVAGEETQYF. The CDR3 DNA reads TGTGCCAACAGCCTAACCGTAGCTGGGGAAGAGACCCAGTACTTC.